This T cell receptor beta chain was captured in a study of blood T cell repertoires in COVID-19. Here immunoSEQ multiplex PCR was the method, and the copy in TCRdb shows in-frame clones only, minus some. The table has 110,000 to 150,000 clones, around 73% seen once. Germline CDR1 WSHSY, CDR2 SAAADI. The V end was cut by 3 bases, the J end by 8 bases, with 13 bases between. This CDR3 has 13 residues. The J gene is TRBJ1-1, the V gene TRBV10-2; perhaps TRBD1 as D (6 bases). The receptor was derived from a woman aged 50 to 60 who had recovered from COVID-19. Specimen: PBMCs or T cells enriched from blood (not recorded which). This chain's CDR3 is CASSDRGAAEAFF. The CDR3 nucleotides are TGCGCCAGCAGTGATCGGGGGGCAGCAGAAGCTTTCTTT.